The 12 T cell receptor beta chains below all came from one sample that was sequenced in a study of blood T cell repertoires in COVID-19. Libraries were prepared by immunoSEQ multiplex PCR; TCRdb keeps only in-frame clonotypes and omits some of them. Found here are tens of thousands of clones, approximately 92% of them singletons; the top ten hold 9%. The sequencing sample was made of peripheral blood. The source of these receptors is a man aged 30 to 39 with active or convalescent COVID-19.

The rearrangement joins TRBV6-6 to TRBJ1-1; 9 bases map to TRBD1. The CDR3 length is 14 residues. Trimming removed 5 bases from V and 8 bases from J; junction bases left unmatched: 9. The germline V gene encodes CDR1 MNHNY and CDR2 SVGAGI (reference sequence). The DNA for the CDR3 is TGTGCCAGCAGTCCGGGACAGGGTGGGCACGAAGCTTTCTTT. It yields the protein CASSPGQGGHEAFF.

The V and J genes are TRBV5-1 and TRBJ1-2; D gene unclear. Trimming stripped 0 bases from V and 1 base from J, with 10 bases between. CDR1 is SGHRS and CDR2 is YFSETQ in the germline V gene. The CDR3 runs 15 residues. CDR3 loop: CASSLGFGSNYGYTF. The DNA for the CDR3 is TGCGCCAGCAGCTTGGGGTTCGGTAGTAACTATGGCTACACCTTC.

The V call is TRBV9, the J call TRBJ2-3, with 10 nucleotides matching TRBD2. Germline-derived CDR1 and CDR2 are SGDLS and YYNGEE. Trimming took 2 bases from V and 6 from J; bases not matched to a gene: 6. The CDR3 is made up of 15 amino acids. CDR3 in amino acids: CASSVGAGGSDTQYF. The CDR3 DNA follows: TGTGCCAGCAGCGTTGGAGCGGGAGGGTCGGATACGCAGTATTTT.

The chain is built from TRBV7-8 and TRBJ1-6, with 10 bases aligning to TRBD1. There are 17 residues in the CDR3. Germline V gene data show CDR1 as SGHVS and CDR2 as FQNEAQ. Germline trimming cut 6 bases from V and 0 bases from J; bases unmatched to any gene: 5. CDR3 in DNA: TGTGCCAGCAGTTCGGGACAGGGGTTCTCCTATAATTCACCCCTCCACTTT. Protein sequence: CASSSGQGFSYNSPLHF.

V usage is TRBV7-3 and J usage is TRBJ2-1; tentatively, D is TRBD2 (7 bases). The CDR3 sequence is 15 residues long. V was trimmed by 0 bases and J by 6 bases, leaving 12 bases between them. Looked up from germline, CDR1 is SGHTA and CDR2 is FQGTGA. CDR3 sequence: CASSLTYAGANEQFF. CDR3 bases: TGTGCCAGCAGCTTAACGTACGCGGGGGCCAATGAGCAGTTCTTC.

V and J are TRBV7-8 and TRBJ2-5, with D tentatively TRBD2 (5 bases). Germline V gives CDR1 SGHVS, CDR2 FQNEAQ. Trimming left V 8 bases short and J 3 bases short, with 13 bases between. This CDR3 has 13 residues. The CDR3 sequence is CASRRLGEETQYF. The CDR3 DNA is TGTGCCAGCCGGCGCCTCGGGGAAGAGACCCAGTACTTC.

The chain recombines TRBV28 with TRBJ1-4; 10 bases match TRBD1. Trimming cost V 1 base and J 8 bases; bases outside gene matches: 4. Looked up from germline, CDR1 is MDHEN and CDR2 is SYDVKM. The CDR3 is made up of 15 amino acids. In DNA form, the CDR3 reads TGTGCCAGCAGTTTATCGACAGGGGGCAACGAAAAACTGTTTTTT. Translating it yields CASSLSTGGNEKLFF.

This rearrangement joins TRBV18 to TRBJ2-5, with 12 bases that match TRBD2. V shed 1 base, J shed 5 bases, and the junction held 5 bases outside the gene matches. CDR1 is KGHSH and CDR2 is LQKENI in the germline V gene. The CDR3 has 16 residues. CDR3 sequence reads: CASSPRATSGRETQYF. CDR3 DNA: TGTGCCAGCTCACCACGAGCAACTAGCGGGAGGGAGACCCAGTACTTC.

The chain joins TRBV6-5 to TRBJ2-5; TRBD1 is a possible D gene (6 bases). Trimming left V 6 bases short and J 0 bases short, with 11 bases between. Germline CDR1 reads MNHEY; CDR2 reads SVGAGI. The CDR3 extends over 14 amino acids. This CDR3 reads CASRRQEYQETQYF. The CDR3 DNA follows: TGTGCCAGCAGGAGACAGGAGTACCAAGAGACCCAGTACTTC.

This chain links TRBV19 with TRBJ1-4; D is undetermined. The CDR3 contains 14 residues. From germline, CDR1 is LNHDA and CDR2 SQIVND (reference sequence). The ends were cut back, 7 bases at V and 0 bases at J, with 9 bases in the middle. The CDR3 is CASNPGATNEKLFF. The CDR3 region has the DNA TGTGCCAGTAATCCGGGAGCAACTAATGAAAAACTGTTTTTT.

The CDR3 here is CASSESLLGSYNEQFF. DNA of the CDR3: TGTGCCAGCAGTGAGAGTCTTCTCGGCTCCTACAATGAGCAGTTCTTC. The gene calls are TRBV2 and TRBJ2-1; no firm D call. The CDR3 runs 16 residues. The V gene's germline CDR1 is SNHLY and CDR2 FYNNEI. The germline V and J ends were trimmed by 3 bases and 0 bases, with 12 bases remaining between them.

J is TRBJ1-1 and V is TRBV5-4, with unresolved D. The CDR3 has 16 residues. Trimming left V 3 bases short and J 1 base short, with 16 bases between. The germline V gene has CDR1 SGHNT and CDR2 YYREEE (reference sequence). This chain's CDR3 is CASSSWFGGENTEAFF. CDR3 coding DNA: TGTGCCAGCAGCTCGTGGTTTGGCGGTGAGAACACTGAAGCTTTCTTT.